The text below deals with one TCR beta chain. This clone has just a few counts. Its recognized antigen is unknown. Qualities for individual bases were not recorded, and no much larger clone is one base off. The sample comes from a study of beta chain features in type 1 diabetes (dated by TCRdb to 2016 to 2018). For the wider study: Patients and healthy donors did not differ in mean age, gender distribution, total cell number or subset yield. A total of 90 million to 140 million sorted cells were examined across all samples, and RNA yield correlated strongly with the number of cells per subset. The study compared the TCRB repertoires of sorted circulating CD4+ T cell subsets in recently diagnosed type 1 diabetes patients with those in matched healthy donors. Regulatory and stem cell-like memory subsets were isolated from only 8 patients and roughly eight healthy donors, whereas naive and central memory subsets came from all 28 donors. On the study overall, not on this receptor specifically: Naive, central memory and regulatory TCRB repertoires appeared to be more alike among patients than among healthy donors. PCR may preferentially amplify shorter templates, but because patient and control samples were amplified and corrected together, any resulting skew would affect both groups equally. Only small numbers of individuals were included in the HLA sub-analyses, which left unresolved whether HLA type had any influence on TCRB rearrangement. Patients with type 1 diabetes made fewer insertions and deleted more nucleotides at VDJ recombination sites, implying thymic rearrangement abnormalities. In all four CD4+ subsets, TCRB CDR3 length was moderately but significantly shorter in type 1 diabetes patients. Because cDNA was sequenced instead of genomic DNA, highly expressing activated cells could be over-represented, though the groups showed no difference in activation or CD3 levels.

CDR1 and CDR2 are drawn from the germline V gene: LGHNA, YNFKEQ. From cysteine to phenylalanine, the CDR3 is 15 amino acids long. Only the CDR3 region is kept as DNA, spanning 45 bases read in frame from base 1. Here V drops 0 bases and J drops 2 bases, and the junction holds 3 bases not matched to any gene. The entire amount of isolated RNA was reverse transcribed using the High Capacity cDNA Reverse Transcription Kit, so the sequenced TCRB transcripts were expressed ones. Deep immunoSEQ sequencing was performed on naive, central memory and regulatory T cell samples, with an average of approximately 3.9 million total reads per sample. After sorted cells were lysed in RLT buffer, RNA was extracted with DNase-treated RNeasy Micro or Mini kits, with the choice depending on cell number. Each cell subset was processed separately to prevent cross-contamination, with patient and healthy donor samples processed together. The immunoSEQ multiplex PCR was used to amplify TCRB sequences from cDNA, yielding 87-bp fragments that span the CDR3 region. The amplicons were sequenced using the Illumina HiSeq platform. Per the authors' processing: Synthetic template baselines were used to correct PCR bias computationally, reads within Hamming distance 2 were collapsed, and singletons that could not be merged were discarded. By aligning reads against IMGT, V, D and J genes, CDR3 length, and insertions or deletions at six rearrangement sites were assigned. Within each subset, clonotype counts were normalized to the number of sorted cells before true diversity and Gini coefficients were calculated with the tcR R package. The overlap coefficient, calculated on TCRB nucleotide sequences, was used to quantify repertoire sharing. As a proxy for the pre-selection repertoire, out-of-frame TCRB sequences from naive cells were analyzed. The source is immuneACCESS, and TCRdb retained only in-frame sequences with V and J called. Part of the clones is not carried over; for the studies checked, unresolved V genes explain less than half of this, and the remainder is unexplained. V and J calls and clone size are as listed in that table; D and trimming were resolved from the DNA. The sample includes 600,000 or so clones, with under 15% observed a single time. The ten largest clonotypes hold over 0.1% of the sample.

Each donor gave one peripheral blood draw, averaging about 100 mL, which was collected into heparinised tubes. A BD FACSAria II was used to sort naive, central memory, regulatory and stem cell-like memory CD4+ T cells with a panel that included CD45RO, CCR7, CD25, CD127, CD95 and CD27. A purity above 95% was achieved for all sorted populations. Right away, PBMCs were isolated by Lymphoprep density gradient centrifugation and were stained directly, with no culture step. So that batch effects would be minimized, each experiment stained and sorted samples in pairs, pairing one healthy donor with one patient.

The V and J genes are TRBV4-2 and TRBJ2-7, with 8 bases matching TRBD1. This sequence was found in a man aged 30-40 years with type 1 diabetes. Sequenced: naive CD4+ T cells from blood. The cell subset or site label, as the study defines it: true naive CD4+ T cells. This receptor carries the CDR3 CASSQETGETYEQYF. The bases read TGTGCCAGCAGCCAAGAGACAGGGGAGACCTACGAGCAGTACTTC.